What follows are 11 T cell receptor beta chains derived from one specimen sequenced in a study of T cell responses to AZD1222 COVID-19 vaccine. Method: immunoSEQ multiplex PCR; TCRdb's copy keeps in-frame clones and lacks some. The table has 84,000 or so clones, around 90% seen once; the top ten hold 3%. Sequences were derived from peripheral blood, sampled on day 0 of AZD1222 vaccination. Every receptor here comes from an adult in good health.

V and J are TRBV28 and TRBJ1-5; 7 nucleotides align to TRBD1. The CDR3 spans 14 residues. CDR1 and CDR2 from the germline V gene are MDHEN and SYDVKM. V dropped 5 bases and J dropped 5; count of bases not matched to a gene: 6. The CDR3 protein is CASSPGGSHQPQHF. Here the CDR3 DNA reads TGTGCCAGCAGTCCAGGGGGTTCCCATCAGCCCCAGCATTTT. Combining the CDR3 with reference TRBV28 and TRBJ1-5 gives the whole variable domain DVKVTQSSRYLVKRTGEKVFLECVQDMDHENMFWYRQDPGLGLRLIYFSYDVKMKEKGDIPEGYSVSREKKERFSLILESASTNQTSMYLCASSPGGSHQPQHFGDGTRLSIL.

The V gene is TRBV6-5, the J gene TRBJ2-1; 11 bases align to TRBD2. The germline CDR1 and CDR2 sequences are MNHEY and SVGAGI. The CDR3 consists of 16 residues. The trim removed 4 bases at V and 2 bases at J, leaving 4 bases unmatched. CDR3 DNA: TGTGCCAGCAGTTCTCTTAGCGGGAGGGCCTACAATGAGCAGTTCTTC. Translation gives CASSSLSGRAYNEQFF.

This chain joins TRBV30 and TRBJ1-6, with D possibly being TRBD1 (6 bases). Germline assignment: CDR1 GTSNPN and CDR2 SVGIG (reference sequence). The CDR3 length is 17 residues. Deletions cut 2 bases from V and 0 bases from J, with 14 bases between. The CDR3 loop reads CAWSPPGASSYNSPLHF. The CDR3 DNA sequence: TGTGCCTGGAGTCCCCCAGGGGCAAGCTCCTATAATTCACCCCTCCACTTT.

The CDR3 region is CASSLGLDEKLFF. Written as DNA, the CDR3 is TGCGCCAGCAGCTTGGGATTGGATGAAAAACTGTTTTTT. The chain is built from TRBV5-1 and TRBJ1-4; D is unclear. This CDR3 is built from 13 residues. Germline CDR1 is SGHRS and CDR2 is YFSETQ. Trimming cost V 0 bases and J 6 bases, with 6 bases left between them.

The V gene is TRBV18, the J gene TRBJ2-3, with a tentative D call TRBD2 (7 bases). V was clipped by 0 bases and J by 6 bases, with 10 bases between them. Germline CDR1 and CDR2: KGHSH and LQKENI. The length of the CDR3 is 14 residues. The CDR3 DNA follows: TGTGCCAGCTCACCACCGGGGAGGGGGGATACGCAGTATTTT. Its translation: CASSPPGRGDTQYF.

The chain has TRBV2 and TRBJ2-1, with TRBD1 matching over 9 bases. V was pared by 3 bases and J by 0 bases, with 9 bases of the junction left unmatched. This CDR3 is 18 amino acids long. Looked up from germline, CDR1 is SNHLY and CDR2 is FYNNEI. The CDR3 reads CASSDVPGQGSSYNEQFF. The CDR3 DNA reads TGTGCCAGCAGTGACGTCCCGGGACAGGGTTCCTCCTACAATGAGCAGTTCTTC.

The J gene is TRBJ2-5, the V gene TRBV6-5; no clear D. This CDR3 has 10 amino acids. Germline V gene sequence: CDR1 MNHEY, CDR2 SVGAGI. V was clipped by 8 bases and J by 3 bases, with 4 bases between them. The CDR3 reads CASGKETQYF. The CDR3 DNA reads TGTGCCAGCGGAAAAGAGACCCAGTACTTC.

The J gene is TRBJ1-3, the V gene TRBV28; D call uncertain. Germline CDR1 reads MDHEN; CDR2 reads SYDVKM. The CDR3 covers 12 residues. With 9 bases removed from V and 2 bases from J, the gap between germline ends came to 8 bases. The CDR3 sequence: CASGLTGNTIYF. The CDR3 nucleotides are TGTGCCAGTGGCCTAACTGGAAACACCATATATTTT.

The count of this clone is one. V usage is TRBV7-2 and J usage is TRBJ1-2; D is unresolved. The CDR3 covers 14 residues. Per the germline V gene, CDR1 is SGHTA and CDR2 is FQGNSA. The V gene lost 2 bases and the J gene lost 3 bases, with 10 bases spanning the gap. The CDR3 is CASSLLVIDYGYTF. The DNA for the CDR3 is TGTGCCAGCAGCTTATTAGTTATCGACTATGGCTACACCTTC.

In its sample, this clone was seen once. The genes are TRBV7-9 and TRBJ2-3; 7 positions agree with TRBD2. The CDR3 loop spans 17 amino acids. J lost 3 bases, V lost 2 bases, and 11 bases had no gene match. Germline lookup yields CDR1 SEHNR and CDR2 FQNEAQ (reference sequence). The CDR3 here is CASSLSASGIRTDTQYF. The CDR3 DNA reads TGTGCCAGCAGCTTATCGGCCAGCGGGATAAGAACAGATACGCAGTATTTT.

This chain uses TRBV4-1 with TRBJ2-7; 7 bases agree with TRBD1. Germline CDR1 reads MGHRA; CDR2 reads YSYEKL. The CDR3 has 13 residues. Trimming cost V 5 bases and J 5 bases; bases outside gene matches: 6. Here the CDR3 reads CASSFPGTDEQYF. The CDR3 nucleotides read TGCGCCAGCAGCTTCCCCGGGACAGACGAGCAGTACTTC.